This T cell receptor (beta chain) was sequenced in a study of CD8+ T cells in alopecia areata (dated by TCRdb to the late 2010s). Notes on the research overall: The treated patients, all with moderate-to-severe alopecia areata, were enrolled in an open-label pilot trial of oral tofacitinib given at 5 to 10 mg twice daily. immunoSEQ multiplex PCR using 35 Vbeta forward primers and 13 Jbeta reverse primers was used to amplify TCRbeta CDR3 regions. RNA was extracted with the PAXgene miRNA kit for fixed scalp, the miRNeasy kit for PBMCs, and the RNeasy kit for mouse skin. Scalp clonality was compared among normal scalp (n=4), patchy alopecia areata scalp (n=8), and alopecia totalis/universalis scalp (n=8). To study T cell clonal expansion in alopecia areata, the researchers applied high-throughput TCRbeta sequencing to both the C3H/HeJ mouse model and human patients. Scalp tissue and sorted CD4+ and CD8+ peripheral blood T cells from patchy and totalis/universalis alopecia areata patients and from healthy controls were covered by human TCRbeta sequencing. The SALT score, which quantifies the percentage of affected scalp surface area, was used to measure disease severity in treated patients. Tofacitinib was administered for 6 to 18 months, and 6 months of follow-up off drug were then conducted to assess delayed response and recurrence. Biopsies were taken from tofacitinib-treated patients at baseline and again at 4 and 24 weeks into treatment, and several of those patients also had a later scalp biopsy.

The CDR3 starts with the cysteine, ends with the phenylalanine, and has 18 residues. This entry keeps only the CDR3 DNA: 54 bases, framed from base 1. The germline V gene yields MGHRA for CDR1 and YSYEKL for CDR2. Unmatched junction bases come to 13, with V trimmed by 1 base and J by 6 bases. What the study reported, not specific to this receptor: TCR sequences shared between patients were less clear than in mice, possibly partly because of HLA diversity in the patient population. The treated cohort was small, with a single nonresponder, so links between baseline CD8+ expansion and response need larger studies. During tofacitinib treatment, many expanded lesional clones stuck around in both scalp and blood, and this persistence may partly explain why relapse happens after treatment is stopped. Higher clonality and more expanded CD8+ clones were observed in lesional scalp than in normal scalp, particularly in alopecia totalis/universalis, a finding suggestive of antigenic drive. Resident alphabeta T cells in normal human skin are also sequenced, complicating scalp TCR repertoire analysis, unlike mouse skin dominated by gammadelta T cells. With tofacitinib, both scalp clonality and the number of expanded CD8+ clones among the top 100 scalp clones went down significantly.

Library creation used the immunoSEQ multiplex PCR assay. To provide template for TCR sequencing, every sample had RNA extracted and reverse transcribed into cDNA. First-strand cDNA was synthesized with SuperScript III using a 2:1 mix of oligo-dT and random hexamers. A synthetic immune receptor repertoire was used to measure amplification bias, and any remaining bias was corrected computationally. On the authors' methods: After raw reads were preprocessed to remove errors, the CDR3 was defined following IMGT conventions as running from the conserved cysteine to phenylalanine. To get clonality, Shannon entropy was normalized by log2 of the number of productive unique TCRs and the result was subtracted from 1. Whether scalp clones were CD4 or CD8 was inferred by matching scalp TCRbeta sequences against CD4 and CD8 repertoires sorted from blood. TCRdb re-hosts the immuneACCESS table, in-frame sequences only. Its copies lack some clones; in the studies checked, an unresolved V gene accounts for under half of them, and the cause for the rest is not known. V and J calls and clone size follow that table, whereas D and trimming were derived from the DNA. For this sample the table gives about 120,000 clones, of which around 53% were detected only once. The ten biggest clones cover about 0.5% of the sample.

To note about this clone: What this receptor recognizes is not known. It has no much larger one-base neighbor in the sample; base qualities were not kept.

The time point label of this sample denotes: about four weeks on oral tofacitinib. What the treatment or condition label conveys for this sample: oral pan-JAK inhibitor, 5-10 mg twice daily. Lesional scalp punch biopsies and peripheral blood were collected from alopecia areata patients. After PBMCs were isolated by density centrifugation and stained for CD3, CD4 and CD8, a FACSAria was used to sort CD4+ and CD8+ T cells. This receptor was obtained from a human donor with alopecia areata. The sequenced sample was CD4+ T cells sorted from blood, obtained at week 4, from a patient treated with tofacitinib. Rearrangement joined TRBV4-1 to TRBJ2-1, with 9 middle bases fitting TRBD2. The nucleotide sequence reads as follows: TGCGCCAGCAGCCAAGCCCTTGTGATAGCGGGAGATTCCAATGAGCAGTTCTTC. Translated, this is CASSQALVIAGDSNEQFF.